These 29 T cell receptor beta chains originate from one sample sequenced in a study of human T cells and chemical hapten exposure. Stated time point: patch test 1, 2 weeks after DPC sensitization. Treatment in this sample: therapeutic diphenylcyclopropenone sensitization with weekly scalp DPC. TCRdb analysed the RACE reads with MiXCR anew, one entry per CDR3 protein. Counted here are approximately 350,000 distinct CDR3 sequences, approximately 6.9% occurring once; the ten biggest clones make up 7% to 10%. The sample in question was whole blood, obtained in connection with sensitization to the hapten diphenylcyclopropenone (DPC). All receptors derive from a woman younger than 30 with alopecia areata. Some clones in this sample may be carry-over from other donors' samples.

In this sample, this clonotype turned up many times. The V call is TRBV3-1, the J call TRBJ1-2, with D possibly being TRBD1 (6 bases). Germline values: CDR1 LGHDT, CDR2 YNNKEL (reference sequence). This CDR3 is 15 amino acids long. Trimming removed 0 bases at V and 4 bases at J, with 12 bases between. CDR3 DNA: TGTGCCAGCAGCCAAGATGGGAGAGGGGGCTATGGCTACACCTTC. Its translation: CASSQDGRGGYGYTF.

The gene calls are TRBV15 and TRBJ1-4; perhaps TRBD1 as D (5 bases). The CDR3 has 16 amino acids. Trimming removed 5 bases at V and 3 bases at J, with 16 bases between. The germline V gene has CDR1 LNHNV and CDR2 YYDKDF (reference sequence). The CDR3 reads CATSAGKEVPNEKLFF. CDR3 in DNA: TGTGCCACCAGCGCAGGGAAAGAAGTGCCTAATGAAAAACTGTTTTTT.

The CDR3 is CSASLISTDTQYF. The DNA for the CDR3 is TGCAGTGCTAGTCTTATCAGCACAGATACGCAGTATTTT. This rearrangement joins TRBV20-1 to TRBJ2-3; D gene ambiguous. V lost 3 bases to trimming and J lost 0 bases, with 7 bases between them. This CDR3 is 13 amino acids long. Germline V CDR1 and CDR2: DFQATT, SNEGSKA (reference sequence).

This clonotype was detected many times. V and J are TRBV12-3 or TRBV12-4 and TRBJ2-3; 8 positions agree with TRBD1. V lost 3 bases, J lost 2 bases, and 4 bases stayed unmatched. The CDR3 has 15 residues. CDR3 DNA sequence: TGTGCCAGCAGTTTGTACAGGGGGACCACAGATACGCAGTATTTT. It encodes CASSLYRGTTDTQYF.

This clonotype was picked up a small number of times. This sequence joins TRBV5-1 and TRBJ2-1; 13 bases match TRBD2. From germline, CDR1 is SGHRS and CDR2 YFSETQ. Germline trimming cut 1 base from V and 0 bases from J; bases unmatched to any gene: 7. The CDR3 is 19 residues long. The CDR3 reads CASSLRGTSGVHSYNEQFF. The CDR3 nucleotides read TGCGCCAGCAGCTTGCGGGGGACTAGCGGGGTCCACTCCTACAATGAGCAGTTCTTC.

This clonotype was recorded at least ten times. This chain links TRBV25-1 with TRBJ2-5; the D is unclear. V was clipped by 5 bases and J by 2 bases, with 6 bases between them. The germline V gene has CDR1 MGHDK and CDR2 SYGVNS. The CDR3 length is 12 residues. The CDR3: CASSTLQETQYF. The CDR3 nucleotides read TGTGCCAGCAGTACCCTACAAGAGACCCAGTACTTC.

The table lists this clonotype with many counts. V is TRBV7-2 and J is TRBJ2-1; D is unresolved. Trimming stripped 1 base from V and 3 bases from J, with 10 bases between. CDR1 and CDR2 (germline): SGHTA, FQGNSA. This CDR3 comprises 15 residues. This CDR3 is CASSLGRGVYNEQFF. The CDR3 region has the DNA TGTGCCAGCAGCTTAGGACGTGGGGTCTACAATGAGCAGTTCTTC.

The genes are TRBV20-1 and TRBJ2-7; 10 positions agree with TRBD1. The CDR3 spans 13 residues. The V gene's germline CDR1 is DFQATT and CDR2 SNEGSKA (reference sequence). The V segment lost 5 bases and the J segment 4 bases; nucleotides outside the gene matches: 5. CDR3 DNA: TGCAGTGCTCGGACAGGGGGGCGATACGAGCAGTACTTC. It specifies CSARTGGRYEQYF.

The rearrangement links TRBV7-2 to TRBJ2-5; TRBD1 matches 7 bases. Germline lookup yields CDR1 SGHTA and CDR2 FQGNSA. The CDR3 contains 15 residues. The trim removed 5 bases at V and 2 bases at J, leaving 8 bases unmatched. The CDR3 reads CASSLTGLAQETQYF. The CDR3 nucleotides are TGTGCCAGCAGCCTGACAGGGCTGGCACAAGAGACCCAGTACTTC.

This clonotype was seen once. The V call is TRBV7-8, the J call TRBJ2-3; D gene uncertain. Trimming took off 2 bases at V and 4 bases at J, with 13 bases between the two ends. Germline loops: CDR1 SGHVS, CDR2 FQNEAQ. This CDR3 has 15 residues. The CDR3: CASSLLVNLADTQYF. The CDR3 nucleotides read TGTGCCAGCAGCTTACTAGTAAACCTGGCAGATACGCAGTATTTT.

In its sample, this clonotype was seen a few times. The J gene is TRBJ1-4, the V gene TRBV6-1; D not certain. V was cut by 5 bases and J by 0 bases, with 10 bases left in between. Per the germline V gene, CDR1 is MNHNS and CDR2 is SASEGT. The CDR3 spans 15 residues. DNA for the CDR3: TGTGCCAGCAGTACAACAGATTCAACTAATGAAAAACTGTTTTTT. Protein product: CASSTTDSTNEKLFF.

There are a few counts of this clonotype. The J gene is TRBJ1-3, the V gene TRBV7-2; D is uncertain. There are 13 residues in the CDR3. The V gene lost 2 bases and the J gene lost 8 bases, with 10 bases spanning the gap. Germline CDR1 SGHTA, CDR2 FQGNSA. The chain's CDR3 is CASSLRAVDTIYF. The CDR3 bases are TGTGCCAGCAGCTTAAGAGCGGTAGACACCATATATTTT.

The CDR3 loop reads CASSFLATSSYNEQFF. In DNA, the CDR3 is TGTGCCAGCAGCTTTTTAGCTACCAGCTCCTACAATGAGCAGTTCTTC. The chain is built from TRBV7-2 and TRBJ2-1; D is ambiguous. The V end lost 3 bases, the J end lost 0 bases, and 12 bases lay between the germline ends. The CDR3 has 16 amino acids. CDR1 and CDR2 from the germline V gene are SGHTA and FQGNSA. Full variable domain (remainder filled in from reference TRBV7-2 and TRBJ2-1): GAGVSQSPSNKVTEKGKDVELRCDPISGHTALYWYRQSLGQGLEFLIYFQGNSAPDKSGLPSDRFSAERTGGSVSTLTIQRTQQEDSAVYLCASSFLATSSYNEQFFGPGTRLTVL.

This clonotype has only a few counts. V usage is TRBV2 and J usage is TRBJ2-3, with TRBD2 as a possible D gene (5 bases). V shed 7 bases and J shed 1 base, with 12 bases lying between them. Germline lookup yields CDR1 SNHLY and CDR2 FYNNEI. CDR3 size: 14 residues. The CDR3 loop reads CASTSRPGTDTQYF. DNA for the CDR3: TGTGCCAGCACTAGCCGCCCGGGCACAGATACGCAGTATTTT.

This clonotype appeared a few times. The J gene is TRBJ1-4, the V gene TRBV4-2; weak D call: TRBD1 (5 bases). Germline assignment: CDR1 LGHNA and CDR2 YNFKEQ. The CDR3 contains 16 residues. V was clipped by 0 bases and J by 5 bases, with 13 bases between them. Here the CDR3 reads CASSQDFRQPNEKLFF. CDR3 nucleotide sequence: TGTGCCAGCAGCCAAGATTTTCGACAGCCCAATGAAAAACTGTTTTTT.

This clonotype occurred a few times. This sequence joins TRBV29-1 and TRBJ1-3, with D perhaps matching TRBD1 (5 bases). Germline V gene lookup returns CDR1 SQVTM and CDR2 ANQGSEA. Trimming removed 6 bases from V and 0 bases from J, with 18 bases in between. This CDR3 region has 16 residues. CDR3 residues: CSVLGHRTDSGNTIYF. CDR3 bases: TGCAGCGTCCTGGGGCACCGGACGGACTCTGGAAACACCATATATTTT.

In this sample, this clonotype turned up a few times. The CDR3 spells CATSPGNNGEAFF. The CDR3 region has the DNA TGTGCCACCTCGCCAGGCAACAACGGTGAAGCTTTCTTT. V and J are TRBV24-1 and TRBJ1-1; D gene uncertain. Germline CDR1 and CDR2: KGHDR and SFDVKD. The CDR3 contains 13 residues. Trimming took off 9 bases at V and 7 bases at J, with 17 bases between the two ends.

This clonotype showed up many times. The J gene is TRBJ2-2, the V gene TRBV11-3, with D perhaps matching TRBD2 (6 bases). The germline V gene encodes CDR1 SGHNT and CDR2 YENEEA. The V gene lost 6 bases and the J gene lost 0 bases, with 8 bases spanning the gap. This CDR3 region has 14 residues. The CDR3 sequence is CASRAGSNTGELFF. The DNA of the CDR3 is TGTGCCAGCAGGGCGGGGTCGAACACCGGGGAGCTGTTTTTT.

This clonotype was recorded many times. The rearrangement joins TRBV4-3 to TRBJ2-7; no clear D gene. Per germline, CDR1 LGHNA and CDR2 YSLEER. This CDR3 contains 14 residues. Trimming shortened V by 1 base and J by 1 base, and 8 bases separated the two germline ends. CDR3 region: CASSQVYGSYEQYF. DNA for the CDR3: TGCGCCAGCAGCCAAGTATACGGATCCTACGAGCAGTACTTC.

In its sample, this clonotype was seen a few times. The chain joins TRBV7-9 to TRBJ2-3; D uncertain. Germline loops: CDR1 SEHNR, CDR2 FQNEAQ (reference sequence). The CDR3 is 12 residues long. Deletions cut 4 bases from V and 5 bases from J, with 7 bases between. The CDR3 DNA reads as TGTGCCAGCAGCTACGATCGAGATACGCAGTATTTT. It encodes CASSYDRDTQYF.

The chain is built from TRBV4-1 and TRBJ1-4, with a weak D call TRBD1 (5 bases). The CDR3 covers 13 residues. Germline CDR1 MGHRA, CDR2 YSYEKL. Trimming shortened V by 6 bases and J by 5 bases, and 10 bases separated the two germline ends. The DNA for the CDR3 is TGCGCCAGCAGGGCCGGGACGAATGAAAAACTGTTTTTT. Encoded protein: CASRAGTNEKLFF.

This clonotype was counted ten times or more. CDR3 DNA sequence: TGTGCCAGCCTCTTTCCGGGTTCCACAGATACGCAGTATTTT. This encodes CASLFPGSTDTQYF. V gene TRBV5-6 combines with J gene TRBJ2-3; D uncertain. CDR3 length: 14 residues. V gave up 7 bases and J gave up 2 bases, with 14 bases separating them. The germline CDR1 and CDR2 sequences are SGHDT and YYEEEE.

This chain uses TRBV5-1 with TRBJ1-4, with 11 bases fitting TRBD1. The junction had 3 bases not matched to a gene; V was cut back by 6 bases and J by 8 bases. The CDR3 extends over 13 amino acids. Germline V gene sequence: CDR1 SGHRS, CDR2 YFSETQ. The CDR3 nucleotides read TGCGCCAGCACTTGGACAGGGGGCGAAAAACTGTTTTTT. Encoded protein: CASTWTGGEKLFF.

The table lists this clonotype with many counts. The chain has TRBV24-1 and TRBJ1-4, with a possible D match to TRBD1 (6 bases). This CDR3 has 16 amino acids. The V end was cut by 5 bases, the J end by 5 bases, with 17 bases between. CDR1 is KGHDR and CDR2 is SFDVKD in the germline V gene. CDR3 DNA sequence: TGTGCCACCAGTGTCCACCGACAGGCCCTCAATGAAAAACTGTTTTTT. This sequence encodes CATSVHRQALNEKLFF.

This clonotype was picked up a small number of times. This sequence joins TRBV10-3 and TRBJ2-3; D gene uncertain. Germline V gives CDR1 ENHRY, CDR2 SYGVKD. CDR3 length: 15 residues. Trimming left V 4 bases short and J 1 base short, with 12 bases between. CDR3 coding DNA: TGTGCCATCAGTGTTACGGCCCGGCGCACAGATACGCAGTATTTT. Translation: CAISVTARRTDTQYF.

As DNA, the CDR3 is TGCAGCGTTGGGACAGGGTTGAACACTGAAGCTTTCTTT. This codes for CSVGTGLNTEAFF. The chain couples TRBV29-1 to TRBJ1-1; 8 bases are shared with TRBD1. CDR1 and CDR2 from the germline V gene are SQVTM and ANQGSEA. V lost 4 bases and J lost 0; bases outside the gene matches: 1. The CDR3 contains 13 residues.

This clonotype was recorded at least ten times. The rearrangement joins TRBV27 to TRBJ2-3; 9 positions match TRBD2. The junction had 7 bases not matched to a gene; V was cut back by 5 bases and J by 4 bases. Germline values: CDR1 MNHEY, CDR2 SMNVEV (reference sequence). The CDR3 covers 15 residues. The CDR3 spells CASSISGGRPDTQYF. CDR3 nucleotide sequence: TGTGCCAGCAGTATTAGCGGGGGCCGTCCAGATACGCAGTATTTT.

This clonotype was observed a few times. This rearrangement joins TRBV29-1 to TRBJ1-2; TRBD1 matches 12 bases. The CDR3 extends over 14 amino acids. V trimming: 6 bases; J trimming: 7 bases; junction bases outside the gene matches: 9. Germline CDR1 and CDR2: SQVTM and ANQGSEA. The CDR3 region has the DNA TGCAGCGTGGGCGAGGGACAGGGGGCCTCTGGCTACACCTTC. Translation gives CSVGEGQGASGYTF.

This clonotype was seen only a few times. The chain employs TRBV12-5 and TRBJ1-2, with D unresolved. Trimming took off 0 bases at V and 4 bases at J, with 3 bases between the two ends. The CDR3 runs to 12 residues. Germline CDR1 reads LGHNT; CDR2 reads FRNRAP. Here the CDR3 reads CASGLVLYGYTF. CDR3 bases: TGTGCTAGTGGTTTGGTACTCTATGGCTACACCTTC.